This T cell receptor beta chain was sequenced for a study of T cell responses to AZD1222 COVID-19 vaccine. Study in general: Second-dose schedules of about 4 or about 12 weeks were combined. General study findings and limits: The span of vaccine-associated CD4 TCRs extended across spike, with dominance at 160-218 and 743-854. Females made up more of the donors, who were largely white British, and clonal diversity may have come out too low.

As regards this clone: Its antigen is unidentified.

Assay: immunoSEQ multiplex PCR; the TCRdb copy retains only in-frame clones and omits some. Altogether some 94,000 clones are present, nearly 90% being singletons, with the ten largest covering around 2.7%. CDR1 SGHVS and CDR2 FQNEAQ come from the germline V gene. The germline V and J ends were trimmed by 1 base and 7 bases, with 8 bases remaining between them. The length of the CDR3 is 12 residues. The chain joins TRBV7-8 to TRBJ2-7, with D unclear. This TCR derives from an adult in good health. The material was peripheral blood, obtained on day 0 of AZD1222 vaccination. The CDR3 loop is CASSLGQAEQYF. For the CDR3, the DNA is TGTGCCAGCAGCTTAGGACAAGCGGAGCAGTACTTC. Filled out from reference TRBV7-8 and TRBJ2-7, the complete variable domain reads GAGVSQSPRYKVAKRGQDVALRCDPISGHVSLFWYQQALGQGPEFLTYFQNEAQLDKSGLPSDRFFAERPEGSVSTLKIQRTQQEDSAVYLCASSLGQAEQYFGPGTRLTVT.